The source of this T cell receptor beta chain is a study of beta chain features in type 1 diabetes. Since all of the isolated RNA was reverse transcribed, expressed TCRB transcripts were what got sequenced. The repertoire was sequenced with immunoSEQ multiplex PCR; TCRdb's copy has only in-frame clones and lacks some. The sample records a few hundred thousand clones, 27% being singletons. The study, taken as a whole, reports: The VDJ junctions of type 1 diabetes patients carried fewer insertions and more deletions. Still unanswered here is whether HLA type influences TCRB rearrangement. Comparison showed that naive, central memory and Treg TCRB repertoires appeared more similar among patients than among healthy donors. TCRB CDR3s from Type 1 diabetes patients were moderately but significantly shorter in all four CD4+ subsets.

This clone occurred once. Its matching antigen is unknown. V was pared by 0 bases and J by 5 bases, with 14 bases between. The CDR3 sequence is 15 residues long. CDR1 and CDR2 (germline): SGHDT, YYEEEE. The sequencing sample was made of central memory CD4+ T cells from blood. This receptor was taken from a young man in good health. The chain links TRBV5-6 to TRBJ2-5, with D possibly being TRBD2 (6 bases). This chain's CDR3 is CASSLAGRRAETQYF. CDR3 nucleotide sequence: TGTGCCAGCAGCTTGGCGGGGAGGAGGGCGGAGACCCAGTACTTC.